The clone carrying this T cell receptor (beta chain) was seen only a few times. Its antigen is still unknown. The data originate from a study of cytomegalovirus exposure and HLA in healthy donors. Study outcomes and limitations: Later analysis suggested most CMV-associated TCR beta chains were HLA-restricted. Most likely, a cluster of highly shared sequence variants arose as a sequencing artifact. As was reported, the classifier diagnosed cytomegalovirus status with high specificity and sensitivity. Researchers left out some V segments, among them TRBV6-2 and TRBV6-3, as indistinguishable.

Amplification used 60 Vbeta primers and 13 Jbeta primers. Sequencing was performed with immunoSEQ multiplex PCR; in TCRdb, only in-frame clones are kept and a portion is missing. The table shows some 130,000 clones, with 80% to 85% occurring only once. V was pared by 2 bases and J by 5 bases, with 1 base of the junction left unmatched. The CDR3 totals 13 residues. Germline CDR1 reads WSHSY; CDR2 reads SAAADI. Sequencing input: PBMCs. This chain joins TRBV10-2 and TRBJ2-7; 9 nucleotides agree with TRBD1. The TCR sequence derives from a human donor in good health. DNA of the CDR3: TGCGCCAGCAGTGAGGGACAGGGGAACGAGCAGTACTTC. Translating gives CASSEGQGNEQYF.